This T cell receptor beta chain emerged from a study of beta chain features in type 1 diabetes. The V gene's germline CDR1 is KGHSH and CDR2 LQKENI. The CDR3 extends over 13 amino acids. Trimming left V 3 bases short and J 0 bases short, with 6 bases between. This clone was seen a handful of times. The same CDR3 can be traced to other DNA sequences in this sample. Per donor, one heparinised blood draw averaged about 116 mL. The authors sorted CD4+ naive, central memory, regulatory and stem cell-like memory cells via CD45RO/CCR7/CD25/CD127/CD95/CD27. Isolated RNA was reverse transcribed in full, so expressed TCRB transcripts were sequenced. Sequencing used immunoSEQ multiplex PCR; TCRdb keeps in-frame clones, though not all of them. This table holds under 450,000 clones, 11% to 15% found once.

Sequencing was performed on naive CD4+ T cells from blood. The chain joins TRBV18 to TRBJ2-7; D gene uncertain. This TCR was sampled from a man aged 25 to 45 in good health. This chain's CDR3 is CASSPRASYEQYF. The CDR3 region has the DNA TGTGCCAGCTCACCCCGCGCCTCCTACGAGCAGTACTTC.